Below are 17 T cell receptor beta chains sequenced from a single sample in a study of immune evolution from preneoplasia to lung adenocarcinoma. TCRdb's copy holds only in-frame clones and misses some; the assay was immunoSEQ multiplex PCR. The profile shows some 6,000 clones, about three quarters of them singletons. The sample consisted of FFPE lung adenocarcinoma in situ tissue. Source of these receptors: a person aged 60-80 years with lung adenocarcinoma.

This clone turned up a few times. This chain connects TRBV7-9 to TRBJ2-2; D may be TRBD1 (6 bases). Trimming took 6 bases from V and 4 from J, leaving 15 bases between them. This CDR3 comprises 15 residues. From germline, CDR1 is SEHNR and CDR2 FQNEAQ (reference sequence). CDR3 region: CASSRGGRGTGELFF. The CDR3 region has the DNA TGTGCCAGCAGTCGAGGGGGACGGGGCACCGGGGAGCTGTTTTTT.

The J gene is TRBJ1-4, the V gene TRBV7-3; 9 nucleotides line up with TRBD1. V lost 3 bases and J lost 8; bases outside the gene matches: 13. The CDR3 extends over 17 amino acids. In germline, CDR1 is SGHTA, CDR2 FQGTGA. The CDR3 sequence: CASSLTAGTGSMEKLFF. The CDR3 coding sequence is TGTGCCAGCAGCTTGACGGCCGGGACAGGGAGTATGGAAAAACTGTTTTTT.

The CDR3 is CASSIVRSSNQPQHF. For the CDR3, the DNA is TGTGCCAGTAGTATAGTGAGGAGTTCCAATCAGCCCCAGCATTTT. This chain joins TRBV19 and TRBJ1-5; D unclear. In germline, CDR1 is LNHDA, CDR2 SQIVND (reference sequence). Trimming removed 1 base from V and 3 bases from J, with 10 bases in between. The CDR3 contains 15 residues.

This clone was detected only a few times. The chain carries TRBV7-8 and TRBJ2-7; D is undetermined. V lost 2 bases and J 1 base, leaving 6 bases between the germline ends. CDR1 is SGHVS and CDR2 is FQNEAQ in the germline V gene. CDR3 length equals 13 residues. DNA of the CDR3: TGTGCCAGCAGCTTACTGGAGTCCTACGAGCAGTACTTC. Protein product: CASSLLESYEQYF.

The V and J genes are TRBV2 and TRBJ2-7; tentative D call: TRBD2 (6 bases). V dropped 7 bases and J dropped 2 bases, with 9 bases sitting between them. Germline assignment: CDR1 SNHLY and CDR2 FYNNEI. CDR3 length: 12 residues. This chain's CDR3 is CASNRETYEQYF. The CDR3, as DNA: TGTGCCAGCAACCGGGAGACCTACGAGCAGTACTTC.

As for this clone: This sample includes further DNA sequences coding for the same CDR3. CDR3 sequence (DNA): TGTGCCAGCAGCCGGGACACCAGCTCCTACGAGCAGTACTTC. It yields the protein CASSRDTSSYEQYF. The chain links TRBV21-1 to TRBJ2-7; the D call of TRBD1 is as the table states it, not checked on the DNA. TRBV21-1 corresponds to a pseudogene. The CDR3 is made up of 14 amino acids.

The chain couples TRBV5-1 to TRBJ2-5; D might be TRBD1 (6 bases). V dropped 4 bases and J dropped 1 base, with 11 bases sitting between them. Germline V lookup: CDR1 SGHRS, CDR2 YFSETQ. The CDR3 is 14 residues long. CDR3 region: CASSAGQTQETQYF. Here the CDR3 DNA reads TGCGCCAGCAGCGCCGGACAGACCCAAGAGACCCAGTACTTC.

The CDR3 sequence: CASSPRDRVETQYF. CDR3 in DNA: TGTGCCAGCTCACCCAGAGACAGGGTGGAGACCCAGTACTTC. V usage is TRBV18 and J usage is TRBJ2-5; 7 nucleotides match TRBD1. The V and J ends lost 3 bases and 5 bases, in that order; junction bases with no gene match: 6. This CDR3 region has 14 residues. Germline V lookup: CDR1 KGHSH, CDR2 LQKENI.

This clone was found a few times. The genes are TRBV11-2 and TRBJ2-2, with a possible D match to TRBD2 (5 bases). Trimming left V 4 bases short and J 5 bases short, with 20 bases between. The CDR3 is made up of 17 amino acids. CDR1 SGHAT and CDR2 FQNNGV come from the germline V gene. The CDR3 loop reads CASSSSSSYIVTGELFF. CDR3 in DNA: TGTGCCAGCAGCTCCTCTAGCTCTTATATCGTAACCGGGGAGCTGTTTTTT.

J is TRBJ1-1 and V is TRBV9; 8 bases match TRBD1. The V segment lost 3 bases and the J segment 4 bases; nucleotides outside the gene matches: 2. Germline values: CDR1 SGDLS, CDR2 YYNGEE. There are 13 residues in the CDR3. The CDR3 region has the DNA TGTGCCAGCAGCGGGGGACAGGCCACTGAAGCTTTCTTT. Translated: CASSGGQATEAFF.

This chain uses TRBV30 with TRBJ1-2; D uncertain. The V gene's germline CDR1 is GTSNPN and CDR2 SVGIG (reference sequence). The CDR3 has 14 residues. V lost 6 bases and J lost 8, with 22 bases in between. CDR3 amino acids: CACLRPGWIEGYTF. For the CDR3, the DNA is TGTGCCTGTCTCCGGCCCGGGTGGATTGAGGGCTACACCTTC.

In nucleotides, the CDR3 is TGCGCCAGCAGCTCAGGGGGTGGGAGCTACAATGAGCAGTTCTTC. Its protein product is CASSSGGGSYNEQFF. The genes are TRBV5-1 and TRBJ2-1, with TRBD1 matching over 7 bases. The CDR3 extends over 15 amino acids. Germline assignment: CDR1 SGHRS and CDR2 YFSETQ. Losses at the gene ends were 3 bases for V and 3 bases for J; bases not matched to a gene: 6.

The genes are TRBV28 and TRBJ2-2; possible D gene TRBD2, 5 bases. This CDR3 is built from 12 residues. Trimming stripped 10 bases from V and 1 base from J, with 7 bases between. The germline gives CDR1 MDHEN, CDR2 SYDVKM. DNA of the CDR3: TGTGCCACCGCGGGGAACACCGGGGAGCTGTTTTTT. It yields the protein CATAGNTGELFF.

The J gene is TRBJ1-4, the V gene TRBV9, with D tentatively TRBD1 (6 bases). This CDR3 has 14 amino acids. V was trimmed by 0 bases and J by 6 bases, leaving 9 bases between them. Germline V gives CDR1 SGDLS, CDR2 YYNGEE. CDR3 DNA: TGTGCCAGCAGCGTAGGGGGGCTGGATGAAAAACTGTTTTTT. As protein: CASSVGGLDEKLFF.

This clone is large within its sample. CDR3 coding DNA: TGTGCCAGCAGCCGCGGGACAGGGGCAACCGGGGAGCTGTTTTTT. It encodes CASSRGTGATGELFF. The chain carries TRBV7-6 and TRBJ2-2, with 10 bases that match TRBD1. The trim removed 5 bases at V and 5 bases at J, leaving 5 bases unmatched. The germline V gene encodes CDR1 SGHVS and CDR2 FNYEAQ. The CDR3 runs to 15 residues.

The chain joins TRBV4-2 to TRBJ1-2; the D gene is possibly TRBD1 (5 bases). The CDR3 spans 15 residues. In germline, CDR1 is LGHNA, CDR2 YNFKEQ. V lost 1 base to trimming and J lost 5 bases, with 14 bases between them. CDR3 nucleotide sequence: TGTGCCAGCAGCCAAGCTGGGGCCACAAGTTATGGCTACACCTTC. Amino acid sequence: CASSQAGATSYGYTF.

This clone was counted between two and nine times. The chain carries TRBV11-3 and TRBJ1-1; 9 bases fit TRBD1. This CDR3 is built from 13 residues. The ends lost 5 bases at V and 7 bases at J; junction bases unmatched: 5. Germline values: CDR1 SGHNT, CDR2 YENEEA. Here the CDR3 DNA reads TGTGCCAGCAGCCGAAGACAGGGGGTTGAAGCTTTCTTT. As protein: CASSRRQGVEAFF.